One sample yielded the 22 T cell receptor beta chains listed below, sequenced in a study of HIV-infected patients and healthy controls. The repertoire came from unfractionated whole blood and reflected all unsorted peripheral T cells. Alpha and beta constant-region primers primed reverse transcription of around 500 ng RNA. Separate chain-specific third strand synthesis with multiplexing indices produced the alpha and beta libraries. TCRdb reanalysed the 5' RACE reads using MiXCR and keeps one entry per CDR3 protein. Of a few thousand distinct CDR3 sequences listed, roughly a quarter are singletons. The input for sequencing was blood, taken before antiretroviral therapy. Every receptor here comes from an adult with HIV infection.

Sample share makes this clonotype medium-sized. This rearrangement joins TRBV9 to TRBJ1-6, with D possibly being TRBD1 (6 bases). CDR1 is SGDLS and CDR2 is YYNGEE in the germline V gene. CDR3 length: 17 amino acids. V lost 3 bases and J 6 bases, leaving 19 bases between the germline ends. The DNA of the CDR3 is TGTGCCAGCAGCGAGGGGGTTCCCGGACAGCTTAATTCACCCCTCCACTTT. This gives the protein CASSEGVPGQLNSPLHF.

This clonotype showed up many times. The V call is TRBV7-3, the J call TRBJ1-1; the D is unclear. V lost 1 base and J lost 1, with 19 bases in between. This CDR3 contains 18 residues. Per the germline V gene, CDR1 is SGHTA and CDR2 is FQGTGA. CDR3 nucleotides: TGTGCCAGCAGCTTAATCCCCGAAGGGAATCTCTGGAACACTGAAGCTTTCTTT. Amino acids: CASSLIPEGNLWNTEAFF. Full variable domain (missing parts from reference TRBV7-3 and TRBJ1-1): GAGVSQTPSNKVTEKGKYVELRCDPISGHTALYWYRQSLGQGPEFLIYFQGTGAADDSGLPNDRFFAVRPEGSVSTLKIQRTERGDSAVYLCASSLIPEGNLWNTEAFFGQGTRLTVV.

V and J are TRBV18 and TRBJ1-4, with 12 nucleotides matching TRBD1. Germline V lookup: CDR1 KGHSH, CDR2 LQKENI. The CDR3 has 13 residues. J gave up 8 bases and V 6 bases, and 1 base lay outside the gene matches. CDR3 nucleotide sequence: TGTGCCAGCTCCGGGACAGGGGGCGAAAAACTGTTTTTT. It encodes CASSGTGGEKLFF.

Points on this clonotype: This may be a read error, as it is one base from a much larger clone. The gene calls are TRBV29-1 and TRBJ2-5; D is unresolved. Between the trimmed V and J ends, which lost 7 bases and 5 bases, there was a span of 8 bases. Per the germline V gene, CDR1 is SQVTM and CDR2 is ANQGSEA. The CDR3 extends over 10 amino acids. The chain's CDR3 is CSGGWETQYF. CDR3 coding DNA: TGCAGCGGGGGATGGGAGACCCAGTACTTC. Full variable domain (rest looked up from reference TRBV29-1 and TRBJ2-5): SAVISQKPSRDICQRGTSLTIQCQVDSQVTMMFWYRQQPGQSLTLIATANQGSEATYESGFVIDKFPISRPNLTFSTLTVSNMSPEDSSIYLCSGGWETQYFGPGTRLLVL.

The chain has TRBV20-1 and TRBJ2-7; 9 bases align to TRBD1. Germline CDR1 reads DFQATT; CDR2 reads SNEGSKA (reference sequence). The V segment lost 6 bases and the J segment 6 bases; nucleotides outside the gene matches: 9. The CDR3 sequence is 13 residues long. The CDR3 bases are TGCAGTGCCCGCACCGGGACAGGGTTCGAGCAGTACTTC. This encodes CSARTGTGFEQYF.

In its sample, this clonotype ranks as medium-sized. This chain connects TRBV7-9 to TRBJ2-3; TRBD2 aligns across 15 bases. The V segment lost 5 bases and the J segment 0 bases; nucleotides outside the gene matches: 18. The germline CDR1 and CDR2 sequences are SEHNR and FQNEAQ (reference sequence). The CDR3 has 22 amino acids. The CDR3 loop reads CASSPGAHGLAGGKASTDTQYF. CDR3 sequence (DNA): TGTGCCAGCAGCCCAGGGGCCCACGGACTAGCGGGGGGGAAAGCTAGCACAGATACGCAGTATTTT.

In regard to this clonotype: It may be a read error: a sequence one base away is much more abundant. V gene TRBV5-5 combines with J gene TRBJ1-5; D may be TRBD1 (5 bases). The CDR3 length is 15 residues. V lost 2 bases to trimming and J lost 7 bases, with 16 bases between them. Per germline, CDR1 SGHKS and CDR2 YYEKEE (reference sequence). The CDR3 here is CASSLTLRVEQPQHF. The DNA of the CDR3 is TGTGCCAGCAGCTTAACCCTCAGGGTTGAGCAGCCCCAGCATTTT.

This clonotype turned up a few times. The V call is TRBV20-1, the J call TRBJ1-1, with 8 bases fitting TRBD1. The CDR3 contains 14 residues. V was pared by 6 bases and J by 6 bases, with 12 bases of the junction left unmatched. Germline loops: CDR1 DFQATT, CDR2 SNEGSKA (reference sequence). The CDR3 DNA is TGCAGTGCCAAGCCGGACAGGGTTAAAGCTGAAGCTTTCTTT. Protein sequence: CSAKPDRVKAEAFF.

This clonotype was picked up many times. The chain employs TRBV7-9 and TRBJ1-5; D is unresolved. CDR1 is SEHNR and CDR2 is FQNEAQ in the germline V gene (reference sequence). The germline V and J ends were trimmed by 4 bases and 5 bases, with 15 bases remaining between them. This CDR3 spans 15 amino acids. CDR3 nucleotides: TGTGCCAGCAGCTCGACTGCGGGTGGAGATCAGCCCCAGCATTTT. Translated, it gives CASSSTAGGDQPQHF.

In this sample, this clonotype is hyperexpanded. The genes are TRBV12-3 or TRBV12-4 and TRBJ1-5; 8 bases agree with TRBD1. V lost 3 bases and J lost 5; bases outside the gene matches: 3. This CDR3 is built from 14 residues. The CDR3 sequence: CASSFRGRHQPQHF. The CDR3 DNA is TGTGCCAGCAGTTTCAGGGGGCGGCATCAGCCCCAGCATTTT.

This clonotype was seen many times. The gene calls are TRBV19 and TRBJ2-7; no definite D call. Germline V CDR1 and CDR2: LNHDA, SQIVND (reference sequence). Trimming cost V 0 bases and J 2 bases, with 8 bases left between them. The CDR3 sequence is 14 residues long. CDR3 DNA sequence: TGTGCCAGTAGTATAGATCTGGAAGCCTACGAGCAGTACTTC. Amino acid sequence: CASSIDLEAYEQYF.

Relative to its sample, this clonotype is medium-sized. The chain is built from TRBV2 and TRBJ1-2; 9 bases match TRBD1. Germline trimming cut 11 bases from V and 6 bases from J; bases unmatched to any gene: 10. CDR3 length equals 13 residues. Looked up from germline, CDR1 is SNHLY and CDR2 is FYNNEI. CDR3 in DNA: TGTGCCGACCGAGGGGACAGGGTGGATGGCTACACCTTC. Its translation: CADRGDRVDGYTF.

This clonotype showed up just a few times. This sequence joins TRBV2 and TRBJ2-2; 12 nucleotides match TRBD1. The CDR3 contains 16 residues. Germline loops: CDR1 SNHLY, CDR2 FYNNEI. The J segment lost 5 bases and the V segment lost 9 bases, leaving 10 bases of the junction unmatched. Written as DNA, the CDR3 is TGTGCCAGTACTCGAAGGGGACAGGGGGCGACCGGGGAGCTGTTTTTT. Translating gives CASTRRGQGATGELFF.

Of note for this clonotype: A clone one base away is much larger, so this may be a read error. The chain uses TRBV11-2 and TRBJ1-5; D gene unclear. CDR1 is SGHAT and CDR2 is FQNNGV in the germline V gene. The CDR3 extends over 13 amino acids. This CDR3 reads CASSPGLGQPKHF. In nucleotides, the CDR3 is TGTGCCAGCAGCCCTGGGCTCGGTCAGCCCAAGCATTTT.

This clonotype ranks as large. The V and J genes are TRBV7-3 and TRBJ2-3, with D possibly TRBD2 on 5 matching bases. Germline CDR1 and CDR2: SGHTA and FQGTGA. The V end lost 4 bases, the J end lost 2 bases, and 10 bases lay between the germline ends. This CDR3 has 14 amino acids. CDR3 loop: CASSSGIFTDTQYF. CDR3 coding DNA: TGTGCCAGCAGCTCCGGGATTTTCACAGATACGCAGTATTTT.

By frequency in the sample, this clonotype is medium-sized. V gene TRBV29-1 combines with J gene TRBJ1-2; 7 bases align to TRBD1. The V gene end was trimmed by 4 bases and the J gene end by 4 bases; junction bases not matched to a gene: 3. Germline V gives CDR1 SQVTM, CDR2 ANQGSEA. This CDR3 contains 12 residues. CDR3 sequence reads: CSVGGDSYGYTF. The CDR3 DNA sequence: TGCAGCGTTGGAGGGGACAGCTATGGCTACACCTTC. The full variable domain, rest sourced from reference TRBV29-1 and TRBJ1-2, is SAVISQKPSRDICQRGTSLTIQCQVDSQVTMMFWYRQQPGQSLTLIATANQGSEATYESGFVIDKFPISRPNLTFSTLTVSNMSPEDSSIYLCSVGGDSYGYTFGSGTRLTVV.

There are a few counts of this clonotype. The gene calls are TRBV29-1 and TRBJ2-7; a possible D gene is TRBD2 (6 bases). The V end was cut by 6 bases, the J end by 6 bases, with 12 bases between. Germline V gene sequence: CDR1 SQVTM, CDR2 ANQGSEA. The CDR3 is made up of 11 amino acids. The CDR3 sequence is CSVHRGGEQYF. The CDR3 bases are TGCAGCGTGCACCGGGGAGGCGAGCAGTACTTC.

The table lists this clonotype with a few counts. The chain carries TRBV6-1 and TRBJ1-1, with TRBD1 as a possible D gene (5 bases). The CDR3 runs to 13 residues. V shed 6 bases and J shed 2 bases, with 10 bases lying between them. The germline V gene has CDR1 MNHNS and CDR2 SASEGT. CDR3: CASRPTANTEAFF. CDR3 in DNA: TGTGCCAGCAGGCCGACAGCAAACACTGAAGCTTTCTTT.

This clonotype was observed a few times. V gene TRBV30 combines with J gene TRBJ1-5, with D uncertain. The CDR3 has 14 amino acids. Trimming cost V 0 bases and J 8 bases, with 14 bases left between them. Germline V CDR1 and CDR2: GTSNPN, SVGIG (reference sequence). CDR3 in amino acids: CAWSVGGSVEPQHF. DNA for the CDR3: TGTGCCTGGAGTGTAGGAGGGTCGGTAGAGCCCCAGCATTTT. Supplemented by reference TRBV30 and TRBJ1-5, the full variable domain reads SQTIHQWPATLVQPVGSPLSLECTVEGTSNPNLYWYRQAAGRGLQLLFYSVGIGQISSEVPQNLSASRPQDRQFILSSKKLLLSDSGFYLCAWSVGGSVEPQHFGDGTRLSIL.

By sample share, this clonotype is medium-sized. The CDR3 reads CAITRTSSLSDTQYF. Here the CDR3 DNA reads TGTGCCATCACCAGGACTAGCTCCTTATCCGATACGCAGTATTTT. The V gene is TRBV10-3, the J gene TRBJ2-3; 8 positions match TRBD2. CDR3 length equals 15 residues. Germline V lookup: CDR1 ENHRY, CDR2 SYGVKD. V dropped 7 bases and J dropped 6; count of bases not matched to a gene: 12.

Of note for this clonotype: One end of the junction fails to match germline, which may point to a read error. DNA of the CDR3: TGTGCCATCAGTTTAGTAGACTTTTGGGCGCAGTATTTT. Residues: CAISLVDFWAQYF. The chain links TRBV28 to TRBJ2-3; D ambiguous. The CDR3 has 13 residues. CDR1 and CDR2 from the germline V gene are MDHEN and SYDVKM. The full variable domain, in which reference TRBV28 and TRBJ2-3 provide the parts outside the CDR3, is DVKVTQSSRYLVKRTGEKVFLECVQDMDHENMFWYRQDPGLGLRLIYFSYDVKMKEKGDIPEGYSVSREKKERFSLILESASTNQTSMYLCAISLVDFWAQYFGPGTRLTVL.

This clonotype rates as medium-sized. This chain's CDR3 is CASSQRDSYEQYF. The CDR3 DNA is TGTGCCAGCAGCCAAAGAGACAGCTACGAGCAGTACTTC. The V gene is TRBV3-1, the J gene TRBJ2-7; TRBD1 might be the D (5 bases). CDR1 and CDR2 (germline): LGHDT, YNNKEL (reference sequence). Trimming removed 2 bases at V and 3 bases at J, with 8 bases between. CDR3 size: 13 residues.